Shown below are 27 T cell receptor beta chains from a single sample sequenced in a study of T cell clusters in autoimmune cytopenias. TRB rearrangements were amplified by touch-down multiplex PCR with mixed TRB-A/B primers. TCRdb reanalyzed the multiplex PCR reads and collapses them to one entry per CDR3 protein, without DNA. This sample's clone table lists around 7,500 distinct CDR3 sequences. TRB amplification used around 270 ng of peripheral blood genomic DNA. These data were also reused for a study on T cell repertoires in aging, cancer and after chemotherapy.

Sequenced: peripheral blood. Receptors originate from a human donor with an autoimmune cytopenia or autoimmune hepatitis (not recorded which).

This clonotype is labeled medium-sized based on frequency. V gene TRBV6-5 combines with J gene TRBJ2-4. In germline, CDR1 is MNHEY, CDR2 SVGAGI. This CDR3 is built from 14 residues. The CDR3 is CASALNVGKNIQYF.

Frequency places this clonotype as hyperexpanded. V usage is TRBV5-5 and J usage is TRBJ1-2. This CDR3 is built from 15 residues. Germline V gene data show CDR1 as SGHKS and CDR2 as YYEKEE (reference sequence). The CDR3 sequence: CASSLVAGGWNGYTF.

V and J are TRBV27 and TRBJ2-1; TCRdb indicates TRBD1, and absent DNA this call remains unverified. Germline V gene lookup returns CDR1 MNHEY and CDR2 SMNVEV (reference sequence). CDR3 length: 15 amino acids. The CDR3 reads CASSLVPGKYNEQFF.

This chain joins TRBV18 and TRBJ2-7; TCRdb's D call, TRBD1, is unchecked because there is no DNA. The CDR3 is made up of 15 amino acids. The germline V gene has CDR1 KGHSH and CDR2 LQKENI. CDR3: CASSKGTGGSYEQYF.

The V and J genes are TRBV12-3 or TRBV12-4 and TRBJ2-2; the TCRdb D gene call, TRBD2, has no DNA to confirm it. The CDR3 totals 17 residues. The CDR3 reads CASSLAGVGLVTGELFF.

V and J are TRBV6-5 and TRBJ2-6; TCRdb designates TRBD2, a call that cannot be tested without DNA. The germline V gene has CDR1 MNHEY and CDR2 SVGAGI. CDR3 length: 19 amino acids. CDR3 amino acids: CASSYSAAPTSSGANVLTF.

The chain recombines TRBV20-1 with TRBJ1-5. Germline values: CDR1 DFQATT, CDR2 SNEGSKA (reference sequence). The CDR3 consists of 15 residues. The CDR3 sequence is CSARGAAERGQPQHF.

J is TRBJ1-6 and V is TRBV27; without DNA, the TCRdb call of TRBD1 cannot be checked. Germline V CDR1 and CDR2: MNHEY, SMNVEV (reference sequence). The CDR3 loop spans 15 amino acids. CDR3 sequence: CASSFSPPQVSPLHF.

The chain is built from TRBV7-9 and TRBJ2-2. There are 15 residues in the CDR3. The germline CDR1 and CDR2 sequences are SEHNR and FQNEAQ (reference sequence). The CDR3 is CASSLGQINTGELFF.

This clonotype registers medium-sized (0.01 to 0.1%) by frequency. This rearrangement joins TRBV6-5 to TRBJ2-1; as DNA is missing, the TRBD1 call by TCRdb cannot be tested. This CDR3 spans 15 amino acids. The V gene's germline CDR1 is MNHEY and CDR2 SVGAGI. The CDR3 sequence: CASSKGDPSYNEQFF.

V gene TRBV25-1 combines with J gene TRBJ2-1. The germline V gene has CDR1 MGHDK and CDR2 SYGVNS. This CDR3 comprises 12 residues. This CDR3 is CASSEQVNEQFF.

The chain combines TRBV18 with TRBJ2-1; TCRdb lists TRBD1, though no DNA is available to test this call. This CDR3 contains 14 residues. Germline CDR1 reads KGHSH; CDR2 reads LQKENI. The CDR3 here is CASSLLMGADEQFF.

The chain couples TRBV24-1 to TRBJ2-2. Germline CDR1 is KGHDR and CDR2 is SFDVKD. This CDR3 spans 13 amino acids. The CDR3 here is CATSDRDTGELFF.

The gene calls are TRBV10-2 and TRBJ1-1. The CDR3 runs 13 residues. CDR1 WSHSY and CDR2 SAAADI come from the germline V gene. CDR3: CASRDLGVPEAFF.

This clonotype is medium-sized by frequency. The chain joins TRBV6-1 to TRBJ2-6. The germline V gene encodes CDR1 MNHNS and CDR2 SASEGT. The CDR3 runs to 15 residues. The CDR3 sequence: CASIRVYSGANVLTF.

V usage is TRBV5-1 and J usage is TRBJ1-1; the TCRdb call, TRBD1, lacks DNA for checking. In germline, CDR1 is SGHRS, CDR2 YFSETQ. This CDR3 region has 17 residues. This chain's CDR3 is CASSLGMNRVMNTEAFF.

This rearrangement joins TRBV20-1 to TRBJ2-3; without DNA, the TCRdb call of TRBD2 cannot be checked. The CDR3 extends over 15 amino acids. The germline V gene encodes CDR1 DFQATT and CDR2 SNEGSKA (reference sequence). CDR3 sequence reads: CSASIISGRTDTQYF.

The chain joins TRBV30 to TRBJ1-4; TCRdb proposes TRBD1, but this gene call is untestable without DNA. This CDR3 spans 14 amino acids. Germline values: CDR1 GTSNPN, CDR2 SVGIG (reference sequence). The CDR3 loop is CACSLDRGSEKLFF. Full variable domain (missing parts from reference TRBV30 and TRBJ1-4): SQTIHQWPATLVQPVGSPLSLECTVEGTSNPNLYWYRQAAGRGLQLLFYSVGIGQISSEVPQNLSASRPQDRQFILSSKKLLLSDSGFYLCACSLDRGSEKLFFGSGTQLSVL.

The chain has TRBV10-3 and TRBJ1-1; TCRdb's D call, TRBD1, is unchecked because there is no DNA. The V gene's germline CDR1 is ENHRY and CDR2 SYGVKD. The CDR3 contains 14 residues. CDR3 protein: CAISESGQGDEAFF.

CDR3 amino acids: CASSMSSGGYNEQFF. The chain carries TRBV19 and TRBJ2-1; TCRdb picks TRBD2, but there is no DNA to check that call. The CDR3 spans 15 residues. From germline, CDR1 is LNHDA and CDR2 SQIVND (reference sequence).

Measured by frequency, this clonotype is medium-sized. The chain uses TRBV29-1 and TRBJ1-1; no DNA is available, so the TRBD1 call from TCRdb remains unchecked. The length of the CDR3 is 13 residues. Germline V gene data show CDR1 as SQVTM and CDR2 as ANQGSEA. The CDR3 loop is CSVTGQGGTEAFF.

This clonotype counts as medium-sized by frequency. The V call is TRBV6-5, the J call TRBJ1-5. The CDR3 consists of 17 residues. From germline, CDR1 is MNHEY and CDR2 SVGAGI. This CDR3 is CASRGSDKSNSNQPQHF.

This chain joins TRBV25-1 and TRBJ1-5. Germline V gene sequence: CDR1 MGHDK, CDR2 SYGVNS. This CDR3 has 11 amino acids. CDR3: CASGSGQPQHF.

The chain carries TRBV7-9 and TRBJ1-2; TCRdb reports TRBD1, a call that lacks DNA to check it against. Germline-derived CDR1 and CDR2 are SEHNR and FQNEAQ (reference sequence). CDR3 length equals 15 residues. CDR3 sequence: CASSLAAGGNYGYTF.

The gene calls are TRBV25-1 and TRBJ2-3; TCRdb calls TRBD2, which cannot be checked without DNA. The CDR3 has 17 amino acids. The germline gives CDR1 MGHDK, CDR2 SYGVNS. This CDR3 reads CASSESRLAGGGDTQYF.

This chain uses TRBV7-3 with TRBJ2-3; the D gene TCRdb calls, TRBD2, cannot be checked with no DNA. The CDR3 has 17 amino acids. CDR1 and CDR2 (germline): SGHTA, FQGTGA. The CDR3 region is CASSLVTSGGATDTQYF.

By frequency, this clonotype registers medium-sized. The gene calls are TRBV12-3 or TRBV12-4 and TRBJ1-3. There are 14 residues in the CDR3. This CDR3 reads CASMQRTSGNTIYF.